Included here is one T cell receptor beta chain sequence, with context. Its target is unknown. The data originate from a study of pediatric ulcerative colitis. Regarding the study as a whole: No controls had the two rectal clonotypes shared by ulcerative colitis patients. Blood-rectal clonal overlap within each person was significantly higher in ulcerative colitis patients than controls. Acute severe colitis showed lower rectal diversity from clonal expansions.

During colonoscopy, one to two rectal pinch biopsies were collected. The V gene end was trimmed by 0 bases and the J gene end by 3 bases; junction bases not matched to a gene: 13. The germline V gene encodes CDR1 SGHVS and CDR2 FNYEAQ. The CDR3 spans 18 residues. Each sample received Survey-level depth of up to 500,000 reads. The table came from immunoSEQ multiplex PCR; TCRdb's copy has only in-frame clones and leaves some out. The sample shows tens of thousands of clones, around four fifths of them seen only once. Sequencing was carried out using gut tissue. This sequence originates from a boy aged 5-17 years with moderate ulcerative colitis. The chain joins TRBV7-6 to TRBJ2-7; TRBD2 aligns across 8 bases. The CDR3 loop is CASSLATRGVGGGYEQYF. In DNA, the CDR3 is TGTGCCAGCAGCTTAGCAACTAGGGGCGTCGGGGGGGGCTACGAGCAGTACTTC.